The rows below give T cell receptor beta chains drawn from one sample of a study of tumor-infiltrating lymphocytes in primary liver carcinoma. TCRdb recomputed calls from the multiplex PCR reads with MiXCR, one row per CDR3 protein. The sample lists 150,000 to 200,000 distinct CDR3 sequences; 65% were seen once. Sequencing input: peripheral blood. The receptors were gathered from a woman aged 55-75 years with primary liver carcinoma and hepatitis B virus infection. CDR3s include the opening cysteine and the closing phenylalanine or tryptophan. A D gene is named only where the DNA matches it firmly. Clone size is stated in some rows and not others, as once, few, many or a class when expanded.

many	-	TRBJ2-3	TRBV11-3	TGTGCCAGCAGCTTGCGGGGAAGCACAGATACGCAGTATTTT	CASSLRGSTDTQYF
-	-	TRBJ1-1	TRBV14	TGTGCCAACAGCGGCTGGGCAGGGGACACTAAAGCTTTCTTT	CANSGWAGDTKAFF
-	-	TRBJ2-3	TRBV5-1	TGCGCCAGCAGCTTGGTGACACGGTTGAGGGCAGATACGCAGTATTTT	CASSLVTRLRADTQYF
many	TRBD2	TRBJ2-1	TRBV12-3/TRBV12-4	TGTGCCAGCAGTTTAGGGGGACTAGCGGACTACAATGAGCAGTTCTTC	CASSLGGLADYNEQFF
-	-	TRBJ2-7	TRBV11-2	TGTGCCAACAGCCCGACAAGGGGATCCTACGAGCGGTACTTC	CANSPTRGSYERYF
many	-	TRBJ2-3	TRBV5-6	TGTGCCAGCAGCCTGACTCCGCTAGGATGGGGATCGCAGTATTTT	CASSLTPLGWGSQYF
many	-	TRBJ2-2	TRBV6-5	TGTGCCAGCAAGAATAATGGGGTGACCACCGGGGAGCTGTTTTTT	CASKNNGVTTGELFF
-	-	TRBJ1-1	TRBV10-3	TGTGCCATCAGTGAGTCGAGGGGCAGGGGCGCCACTGAAGCTTTCTTT	CAISESRGRGATEAFF
many	-	TRBJ2-1	TRBV11-2	TGTGCCAGCAGCCCCGACTCGGTGGGGCAGTTCTTC	CASSPDSVGQFF
-	-	TRBJ2-5	TRBV11-2	TGTGCCAGCGGTTTAGAGCCCGAAGAGACCCAGTACTTC	CASGLEPEETQYF
many	TRBD2	TRBJ2-1	TRBV5-5	TGTGCCAGCAGCTTAGCGGGAGGGCCCTATGAGCAGTTCTTC	CASSLAGGPYEQFF
once	-	TRBJ2-7	TRBV6-5	TGTGCCACCAGTTACTCGACGGAGATAGGCTCCTACGGGCAGTATTTC	CATSYSTEIGSYGQYF
-	-	TRBJ2-7	TRBV7-9	TGTGCCAGCAACCGGGACGGAGTGACCTACGAGCAGTACTTC	CASNRDGVTYEQYF
-	-	TRBJ1-5	TRBV4-1	TGCGCCAGCAGCCAAGGGTGGGGAGATGGCAATCAGCCCCAGCATTTT	CASSQGWGDGNQPQHF
-	-	TRBJ2-1	TRBV7-8	TGTGCCAGCAGCTTAGTGGTGGGATCACGATACAATGAGCAGTTCTTC	CASSLVVGSRYNEQFF
few	-	TRBJ2-2	TRBV7-8	TGTGCCAGCAGCCCCGAGGGCAGGGCGCGGATCTCCGGGGAGCTGTTTTTT	CASSPEGRARISGELFF
-	-	TRBJ1-2	TRBV28	TGTGTCAGCAGTCCTCAATGGTCGGAAATCTATGGCTACACCTTC	CVSSPQWSEIYGYTF
many	-	TRBJ1-1	TRBV5-6	TGTGCCAGCAGCAAGCGAAGGGGGAAGGGCTCGGGCGCTTTCTTT	CASSKRRGKGSGAFF
-	TRBD1	TRBJ2-1	TRBV12-3/TRBV12-4	TGTGCCAGCTCCCTTAGGGGGACAGGGGCTGTTGGGCAGTTCTTC	CASSLRGTGAVGQFF
-	-	TRBJ2-5	TRBV11-3	TGTGCCAGCAGCTTAGGGGACACGGCAGCAGAAGAGACCCAGTACTTC	CASSLGDTAAEETQYF
-	-	TRBJ1-3	TRBV11-2	TGTACCAGCAGCTTAAGATGGGGCCCCCGGGGGGCCCGCGAGAATACCATATATTTT	CTSSLRWGPRGARENTIYF
-	TRBD1	TRBJ1-5	TRBV28	TGTGCCAGCAGATTTTCAGGGGGTAGCAATCAGTCCCAGCATTTT	CASRFSGGSNQSQHF
once	-	TRBJ2-7	TRBV5-1	TGCGCCAGCAGCTACGACAGACCCCAGTCTTACGAGCAGTACTTC	CASSYDRPQSYEQYF
few	-	TRBJ2-6	TRBV5-1	TGCGCCAGCAGCTTGGGACAGGTTGCCGGGGCCAACGTCCTGACTTTC	CASSLGQVAGANVLTF
many	TRBD2	TRBJ2-3	TRBV30	TGTGCCTGGACTAGCGGGCGGTCTAGCACAGATACGCAGTATTTT	CAWTSGRSSTDTQYF
-	-	TRBJ2-3	TRBV11-2	TGTGCCAGCAGTTTAGGAGGGGCAGGGGTCCGCACAGTTACGCAGTATTTT	CASSLGGAGVRTVTQYF
few	-	TRBJ2-3	TRBV12-3/TRBV12-4	TGTGCCAGCAGTTTAACAGCGGGCTTTGGTGCGGATACGCAGTATTTT	CASSLTAGFGADTQYF
-	-	TRBJ2-3	TRBV18	TGTGCCAGCTCACCACCTCGCGGGTCATACCAGGCAGATACGCAGTATTTT	CASSPPRGSYQADTQYF
many	-	TRBJ2-2	TRBV10-3	TGTGCCATCAGTGTTCCAGCCGGGGAGCTGTTTTTT	CAISVPAGELFF
-	-	TRBJ2-5	TRBV6-2/TRBV6-3	TGTGCCAGCACGATATCCAGGACACCCCAGGAGGCCCAGTACTTC	CASTISRTPQEAQYF
-	-	TRBJ2-3	TRBV5-6	TGTGCCAGAAGCTTGGGCCCGACTAACACAGATACGCAGTATTTT	CARSLGPTNTDTQYF
-	-	TRBJ2-7	TRBV29-1	TGCAGCGTTGGTCTCTATTCCTACGAGCAGTACTTC	CSVGLYSYEQYF
once	TRBD2	TRBJ2-5	TRBV11-2	TGTGCCAGCAATCGCGGGAGCCTGGAGACCCATTACTTC	CASNRGSLETHYF
-	TRBD2	TRBJ2-7	TRBV11-2	TGTGCCAGCAGCCACGGCGGGAGGACCTCGGGATGCGAGCAGAACTTC	CASSHGGRTSGCEQNF
many	TRBD2	TRBJ2-7	TRBV11-3	TGTGCCAGCAGCCCGACTAGCGGGAGTAACTACGAGCAGTACTTC	CASSPTSGSNYEQYF
-	TRBD1	TRBJ1-6	TRBV6-7	TGTGCCAGCAGTCACCGTTACTGGACAGGCGACCGTACACCCCTCCACTTC	CASSHRYWTGDRTPLHF
-	TRBD2	TRBJ2-5	TRBV14	TGTGCCAGCAGCCAAGGGACTAGCGGGAAGTACCAAGAGACCCAGTACTTC	CASSQGTSGKYQETQYF
-	TRBD2	TRBJ2-3	TRBV11-3	TGTGTCAGCAGCTACATCAACTCCGGACTAGCGGGGCCCACAGATACGCAGTATTTT	CVSSYINSGLAGPTDTQYF
-	-	TRBJ2-2	TRBV10-2	TGCGCCAGCAGTAACCGTACCACCCGGGAGCTGTTTTTT	CASSNRTTRELFF
-	TRBD2	TRBJ2-3	TRBV10-2	TGCGCCAGCAGAGAGTCCGGGACTAGCGGCCGTAGTAGTAACACAGATACGCAGTATTTT	CASRESGTSGRSSNTDTQYF
-	-	TRBJ1-1	TRBV5-4	TGTGCCAGCAGCTTGGGCTTTGGGAACACTGAAGCTTTCTTT	CASSLGFGNTEAFF
-	-	TRBJ2-3	TRBV6-5	TGTACCAGCTGTTTGGGGAGGCGGACAGATACGCAGTATTTT	CTSCLGRRTDTQYF
-	-	TRBJ1-5	TRBV12-3/TRBV12-4	TGTGTCAGCACTTTAGTCTCGTCAGCCAATCAGCCCCAGCATTTT	CVSTLVSSANQPQHF
-	TRBD1	TRBJ1-4	TRBV6-5	TGCGCCAGCGTTCCCGGGACAGGGGGGACTAATGAAAAACTATTTTTT	CASVPGTGGTNEKLFF
-	TRBD2	TRBJ2-3	TRBV11-2	TGTGCCAGCAGCACACGGACTAGTGGGAGACAAAATATGCAGTATTTT	CASSTRTSGRQNMQYF
-	-	TRBJ2-1	TRBV11-2	TGTGTCAGCAGCTTAGGTGTAGAGTCCTACAATGAGCAGTTCTTC	CVSSLGVESYNEQFF
-	-	TRBJ1-5	TRBV12-3/TRBV12-4	TGTGCCAGCAGTTTGTTTGAGAGTAGTACCCAGCATTTT	CASSLFESSTQHF
-	-	TRBJ2-2	TRBV11-2	TGTGCCAGCAACTTAGTTCTGTCCGGGGAGCTGTCTTTT	CASNLVLSGELSF
-	TRBD1	TRBJ1-1	TRBV5-1	TGCGCCAGCAGCTTCGGGACAGGGGTCACTGAAGTTTCCTTT	CASSFGTGVTEVSF
-	TRBD1	TRBJ1-6	TRBV4-1	TGCGCCAGCAGCCAGGTGGACAGGGGGAACTCACCCCTCCACTTT	CASSQVDRGNSPLHF
many	-	TRBJ2-6	TRBV11-2	TGTGCCAGCAGCTTAGGAACAGGGAGGGGGGCCAACGTCCTGACTTTC	CASSLGTGRGANVLTF
medium-sized	-	TRBJ2-7	TRBV11-2	TGTGCCAGCAGCTTACTAGCGGGACAGGGCGAGCAGTACTTC	CASSLLAGQGEQYF
-	-	TRBJ1-1	TRBV11-2	TGTGCCAGCAGGTGGGGACAGAACACTGAAGCTTTCTTT	CASRWGQNTEAFF
once	-	TRBJ2-1	TRBV11-2	TGTGCCAGCAGCCCCGCGCGGCTGAATGAGCAGTTCTTC	CASSPARLNEQFF
many	TRBD2	TRBJ2-5	TRBV6-5	TGTGCCAGCAGTTGGGGACTAGCGGGAGGGAGTACAGAGACCCAGTACTTC	CASSWGLAGGSTETQYF
-	-	TRBJ2-3	TRBV11-2	TGTGCCGGCAGCTTAGAACAGGGCCTTGATACGCAATATTTT	CAGSLEQGLDTQYF
many	-	TRBJ2-2	TRBV5-6	TGTGCCAGCAGCTTGGTCGCAGGGGGGGGAATCACCGGGGAGCTGTTTTTT	CASSLVAGGGITGELFF
once	-	TRBJ2-2	TRBV4-1	TGCGCCAGCGCACAAGGAGGAGGGCAGGGCGCCGGGGAGCTGTTTTTT	CASAQGGGQGAGELFF
many	TRBD2	TRBJ2-1	TRBV4-2	TGTGCCAGCAGCCAAGATTCTAGCGGGTACAATGAGCAGTTCTTC	CASSQDSSGYNEQFF
many	-	TRBJ1-5	TRBV12-3/TRBV12-4	TGTGCCAGCAGTAAAGGATCGTATCAGCCCCAGCATTTT	CASSKGSYQPQHF